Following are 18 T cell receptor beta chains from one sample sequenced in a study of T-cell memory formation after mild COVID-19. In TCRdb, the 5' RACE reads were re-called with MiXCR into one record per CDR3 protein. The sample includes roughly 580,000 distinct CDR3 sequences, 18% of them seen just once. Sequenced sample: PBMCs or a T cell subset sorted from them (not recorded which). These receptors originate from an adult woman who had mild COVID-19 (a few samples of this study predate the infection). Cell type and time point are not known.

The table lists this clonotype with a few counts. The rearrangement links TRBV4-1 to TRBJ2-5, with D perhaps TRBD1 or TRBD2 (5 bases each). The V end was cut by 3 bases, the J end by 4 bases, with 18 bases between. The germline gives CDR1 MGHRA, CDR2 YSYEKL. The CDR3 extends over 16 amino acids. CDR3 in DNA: TGCGCCAGCAGCCAGGGAGTGACAGATCTGGTAGAGACCCAGTACTTC. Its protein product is CASSQGVTDLVETQYF.

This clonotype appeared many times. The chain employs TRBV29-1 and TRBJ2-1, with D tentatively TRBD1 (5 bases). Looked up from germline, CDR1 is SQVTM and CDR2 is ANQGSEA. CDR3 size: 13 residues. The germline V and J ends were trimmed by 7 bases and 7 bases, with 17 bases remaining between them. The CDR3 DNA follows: TGCAGCGCCCCTAGGACATCCGGAAATGAGCAGTTCTTC. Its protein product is CSAPRTSGNEQFF.

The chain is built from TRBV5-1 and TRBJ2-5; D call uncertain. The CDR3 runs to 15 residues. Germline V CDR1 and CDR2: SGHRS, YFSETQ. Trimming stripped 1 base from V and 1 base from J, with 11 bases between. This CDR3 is CASSLQSSTQETQYF. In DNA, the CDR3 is TGCGCCAGCAGCTTGCAAAGCAGCACCCAAGAGACCCAGTACTTC.

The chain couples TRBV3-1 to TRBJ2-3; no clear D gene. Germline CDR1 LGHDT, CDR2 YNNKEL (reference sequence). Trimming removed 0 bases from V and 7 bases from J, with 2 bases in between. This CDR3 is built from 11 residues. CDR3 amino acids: CASSQDYTQYF. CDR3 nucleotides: TGTGCCAGCAGCCAAGATTATACGCAGTATTTT.

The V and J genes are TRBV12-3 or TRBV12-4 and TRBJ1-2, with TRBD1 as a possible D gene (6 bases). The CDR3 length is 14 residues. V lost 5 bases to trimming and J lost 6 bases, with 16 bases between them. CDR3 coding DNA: TGTGCCAGCAGTCCACAGGGTAGACGGAATGGCTACACCTTC. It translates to CASSPQGRRNGYTF.

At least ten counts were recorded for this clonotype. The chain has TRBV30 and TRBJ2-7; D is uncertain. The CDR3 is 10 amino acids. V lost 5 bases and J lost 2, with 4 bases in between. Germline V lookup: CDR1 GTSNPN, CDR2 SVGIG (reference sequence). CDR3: CAWGTYEQYF. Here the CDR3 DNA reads TGTGCCTGGGGAACCTACGAGCAGTACTTC.

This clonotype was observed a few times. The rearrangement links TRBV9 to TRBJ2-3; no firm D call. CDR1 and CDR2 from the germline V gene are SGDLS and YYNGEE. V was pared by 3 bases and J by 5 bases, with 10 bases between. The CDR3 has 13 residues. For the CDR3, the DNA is TGTGCCAGCAGCGGACTCTTAGGAGATACGCAGTATTTT. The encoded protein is CASSGLLGDTQYF.

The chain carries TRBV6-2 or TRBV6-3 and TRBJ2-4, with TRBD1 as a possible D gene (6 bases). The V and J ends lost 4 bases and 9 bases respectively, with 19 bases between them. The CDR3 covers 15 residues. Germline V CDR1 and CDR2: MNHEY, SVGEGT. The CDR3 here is CASSFSRTASSIQYF. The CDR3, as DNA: TGTGCCAGCAGTTTTAGCAGGACAGCCTCGAGCATTCAGTACTTC.

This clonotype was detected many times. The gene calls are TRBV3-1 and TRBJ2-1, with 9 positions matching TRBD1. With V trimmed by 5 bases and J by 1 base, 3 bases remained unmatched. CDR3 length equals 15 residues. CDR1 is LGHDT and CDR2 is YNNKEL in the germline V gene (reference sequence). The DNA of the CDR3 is TGTGCCAGCAGCTACGACAGGGGGTCCTACAATGAGCAGTTCTTC. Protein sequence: CASSYDRGSYNEQFF.

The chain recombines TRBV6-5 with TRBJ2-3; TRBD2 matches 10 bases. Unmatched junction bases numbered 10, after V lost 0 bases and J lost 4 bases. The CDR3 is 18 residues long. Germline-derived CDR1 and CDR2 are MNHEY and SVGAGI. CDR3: CASSYSASGSTGPDTQYF. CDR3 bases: TGTGCCAGCAGTTACTCGGCTAGCGGGAGTACCGGCCCAGATACGCAGTATTTT.

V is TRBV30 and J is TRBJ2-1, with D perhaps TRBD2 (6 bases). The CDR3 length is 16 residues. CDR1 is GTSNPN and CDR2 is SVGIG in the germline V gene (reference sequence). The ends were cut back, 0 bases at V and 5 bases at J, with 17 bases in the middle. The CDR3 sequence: CAWSVMSGLVNNEQFF. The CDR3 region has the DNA TGTGCCTGGAGTGTCATGTCGGGACTGGTAAACAATGAGCAGTTCTTC.

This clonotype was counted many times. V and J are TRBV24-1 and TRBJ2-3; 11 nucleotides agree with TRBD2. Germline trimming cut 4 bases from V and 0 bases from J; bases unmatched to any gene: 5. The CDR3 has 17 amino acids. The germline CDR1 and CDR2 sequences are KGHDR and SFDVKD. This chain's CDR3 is CATSEQTSGGSTDTQYF. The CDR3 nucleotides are TGTGCCACCAGTGAGCAAACTAGCGGGGGTAGCACAGATACGCAGTATTTT.

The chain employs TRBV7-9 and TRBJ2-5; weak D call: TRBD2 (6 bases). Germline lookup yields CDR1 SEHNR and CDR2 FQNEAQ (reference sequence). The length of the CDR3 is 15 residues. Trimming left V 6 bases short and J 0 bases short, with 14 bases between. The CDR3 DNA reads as TGTGCCAGCAGGGCGGGTCCGGGGGACCAAGAGACCCAGTACTTC. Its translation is CASRAGPGDQETQYF.

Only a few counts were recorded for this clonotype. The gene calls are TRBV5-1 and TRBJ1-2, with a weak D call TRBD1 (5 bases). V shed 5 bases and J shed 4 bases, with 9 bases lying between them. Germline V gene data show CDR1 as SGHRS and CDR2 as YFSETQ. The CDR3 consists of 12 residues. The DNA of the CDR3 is TGCGCCAGCAGACAGGATTTCTATGGCTACACCTTC. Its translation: CASRQDFYGYTF.

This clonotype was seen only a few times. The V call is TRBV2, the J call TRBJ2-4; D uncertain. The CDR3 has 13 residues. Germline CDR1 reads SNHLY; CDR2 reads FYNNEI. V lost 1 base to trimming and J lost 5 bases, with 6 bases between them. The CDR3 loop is CASSEVAENIQYF. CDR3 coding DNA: TGTGCCAGCAGTGAAGTGGCGGAAAACATTCAGTACTTC. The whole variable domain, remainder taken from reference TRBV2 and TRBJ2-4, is EPEVTQTPSHQVTQMGQEVILRCVPISNHLYFYWYRQILGQKVEFLVSFYNNEISEKSEIFDDQFSVERPDGSNFTLKIRSTKLEDSAMYFCASSEVAENIQYFGAGTRLSVL.

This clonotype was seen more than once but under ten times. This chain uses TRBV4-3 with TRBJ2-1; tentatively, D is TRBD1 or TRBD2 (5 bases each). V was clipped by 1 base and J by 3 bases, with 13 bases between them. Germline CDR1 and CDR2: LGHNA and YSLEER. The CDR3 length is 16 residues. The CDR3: CASSQVGQGDYNEQFF. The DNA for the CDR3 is TGCGCCAGCAGCCAAGTTGGTCAGGGAGACTACAATGAGCAGTTCTTC.

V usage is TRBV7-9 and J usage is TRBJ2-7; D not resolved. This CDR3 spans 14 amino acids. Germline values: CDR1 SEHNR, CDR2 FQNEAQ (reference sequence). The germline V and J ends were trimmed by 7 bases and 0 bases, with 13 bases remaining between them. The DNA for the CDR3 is TGTGCCAGCACCCCCCTAGGCAGCTCCTACGAGCAGTACTTC. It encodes CASTPLGSSYEQYF.

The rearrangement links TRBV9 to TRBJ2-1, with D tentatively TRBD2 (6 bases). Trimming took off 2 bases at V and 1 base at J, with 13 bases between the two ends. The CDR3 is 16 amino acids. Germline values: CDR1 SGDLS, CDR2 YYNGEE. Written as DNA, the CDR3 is TGTGCCAGCAGCGTTGACCGCGGGGTATCCTACAATGAGCAGTTCTTC. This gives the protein CASSVDRGVSYNEQFF. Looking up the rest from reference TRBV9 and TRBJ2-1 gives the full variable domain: DSGVTQTPKHLITATGQRVTLRCSPRSGDLSVYWYQQSLDQGLQFLIQYYNGEERAKGNILERFSAQQFPDLHSELNLSSLELGDSALYFCASSVDRGVSYNEQFFGPGTRLTVL.